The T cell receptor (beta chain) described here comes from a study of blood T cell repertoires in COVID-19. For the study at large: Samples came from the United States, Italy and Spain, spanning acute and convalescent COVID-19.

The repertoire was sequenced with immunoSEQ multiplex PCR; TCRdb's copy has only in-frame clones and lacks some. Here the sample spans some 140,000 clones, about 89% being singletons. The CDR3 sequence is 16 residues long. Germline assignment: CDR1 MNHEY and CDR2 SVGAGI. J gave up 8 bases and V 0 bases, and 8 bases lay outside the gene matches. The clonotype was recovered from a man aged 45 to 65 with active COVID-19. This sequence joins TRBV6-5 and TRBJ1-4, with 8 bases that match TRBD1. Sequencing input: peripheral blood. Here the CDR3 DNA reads TGTGCCAGCAGTTACTCCAAGGGACAGGAGGTCGAAAAACTGTTTTTT. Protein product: CASSYSKGQEVEKLFF.